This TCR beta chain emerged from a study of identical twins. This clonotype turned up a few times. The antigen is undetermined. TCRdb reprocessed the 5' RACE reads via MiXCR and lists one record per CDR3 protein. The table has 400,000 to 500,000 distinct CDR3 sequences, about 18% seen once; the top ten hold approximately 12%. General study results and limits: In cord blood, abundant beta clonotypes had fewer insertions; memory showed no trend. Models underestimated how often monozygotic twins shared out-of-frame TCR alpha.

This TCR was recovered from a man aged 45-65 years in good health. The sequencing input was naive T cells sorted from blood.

CDR3 loop: CASSAPQGLGTYGYTF. Here the CDR3 DNA reads TGCGCCAGCAGTGCACCACAGGGGCTGGGAACGTATGGCTACACCTTC. The chain combines TRBV10-2 with TRBJ1-2; 7 nucleotides line up with TRBD1. Losses at the gene ends were 4 bases for V and 5 bases for J; bases not matched to a gene: 13. This CDR3 spans 16 amino acids. CDR1 is WSHSY, CDR2 SAAADI, per germline.